The present T cell receptor (beta chain) was sequenced within a study of blood T cell repertoires in COVID-19. As for the study in general: Italy, Spain and the United States were the sources of the convalescent and acute COVID-19 samples.

V trimming: 4 bases; J trimming: 8 bases; junction bases outside the gene matches: 8. CDR3 length: 15 amino acids. The germline CDR1 and CDR2 sequences are SNHLY and FYNNEI. This clone was found a few times. Authors' data handling: Amplification from reference gene primers served as the basis for estimated nucleated cell counts. Some clones are missing from TCRdb's copy, which holds only in-frame ones; the method was immunoSEQ multiplex PCR. V and J calls plus clone size are reproduced from that table; the DNA served to infer D and trimming. The sample yields over 95,000 clones, roughly 80% seen once.

The sample comprised peripheral blood. The sequence was collected from a woman aged 55 to 70 with acute or convalescent COVID-19. The chain combines TRBV2 with TRBJ1-6; 7 bases are a match to TRBD1. The CDR3 is CASSVRDSLDSPLHF. The CDR3 DNA reads as TGTGCCAGCAGTGTACGGGACAGCTTGGATTCACCCCTCCACTTT.